The next 23 T cell receptor beta chains were all read from a single sample in a study of CXCR3-negative and CXCR3-positive naive CD8 T cells. Each TRB cDNA library was prepared by 5' RACE (with UMI labels). TCRdb reanalyzed the 5' RACE reads, giving one entry per CDR3 protein sequence and no DNA. Here the sample table reports more than 50,000 distinct CDR3 sequences. Sequences were obtained from naive CXCR3- CD8+ T cells from blood. Subset given: CD45RO-CCR7+CD27+CD95- naive CD8+ T cells lacking CXCR3 (TNR3-). The receptors were sampled from a human donor in good health. Some clones in this sample may be carry-over from other donors' samples.

The chain links TRBV29-1 to TRBJ2-1. Germline CDR1 reads SQVTM; CDR2 reads ANQGSEA. This CDR3 is 14 amino acids long. The CDR3 spells CSVAGLGSYNEQFF.

The chain's CDR3 is CASSYLGRFDEQYF. The chain recombines TRBV6-6 with TRBJ2-7; TCRdb's D gene call, TRBD2, goes unchecked for lack of DNA. Germline V gene data show CDR1 as MNHNY and CDR2 as SVGAGI (reference sequence). CDR3 length: 14 residues.

This chain links TRBV9 with TRBJ2-1; TCRdb calls TRBD2, which cannot be checked without DNA. Germline CDR1 and CDR2: SGDLS and YYNGEE. CDR3 length equals 16 residues. CDR3 protein: CASSVVEAGATNEQFF.

J is TRBJ2-7 and V is TRBV28; with no DNA, the TCRdb D assignment of TRBD2 cannot be verified. The CDR3 length is 17 residues. The germline V gene has CDR1 MDHEN and CDR2 SYDVKM. This CDR3 reads CASSSKTSGGLMLEQYF. The variable domain in full, with the rest retrieved from reference TRBV28 and TRBJ2-7, is DVKVTQSSRYLVKRTGEKVFLECVQDMDHENMFWYRQDPGLGLRLIYFSYDVKMKEKGDIPEGYSVSREKKERFSLILESASTNQTSMYLCASSSKTSGGLMLEQYFGPGTRLTVT.

The chain recombines TRBV29-1 with TRBJ2-3; with no DNA, the TCRdb D assignment of TRBD1 cannot be verified. CDR1 and CDR2 from the germline V gene are SQVTM and ANQGSEA. This CDR3 has 13 residues. The CDR3 here is CSVEPRVAVDPYF.

The chain recombines TRBV12-3 or TRBV12-4 with TRBJ2-7. The CDR3 consists of 12 residues. The CDR3 spells CASGVGPYEQYF.

The V gene is TRBV6-2 or TRBV6-3, the J gene TRBJ2-7. CDR1 is MNHEY and CDR2 is SVGEGT in the germline V gene. This CDR3 is 15 amino acids long. CDR3 residues: CASSYPGAGTYEQYF.

The chain is built from TRBV6-2 or TRBV6-3 and TRBJ2-1. From germline, CDR1 is MNHEY and CDR2 SVGEGT. The CDR3 loop spans 14 amino acids. This CDR3 is CASSYGSSYNEQFF.

J is TRBJ2-1 and V is TRBV5-6. The CDR3 runs to 14 residues. Germline lookup yields CDR1 SGHDT and CDR2 YYEEEE. The CDR3 sequence is CASSLLRTGNEQFF.

The CDR3 spells CASSENSGANVLTF. The V and J genes are TRBV6-5 and TRBJ2-6. The CDR3 is 14 amino acids. CDR1 is MNHEY, CDR2 SVGAGI, per germline.

V and J are TRBV28 and TRBJ1-2; no DNA is available, so the TRBD1 call from TCRdb remains unchecked. The CDR3 has 14 amino acids. Germline V gene data show CDR1 as MDHEN and CDR2 as SYDVKM. The chain's CDR3 is CASSYPSTPQVDTF.

The genes are TRBV28 and TRBJ2-2; absent DNA, TCRdb's TRBD2 call cannot be checked. CDR3 size: 18 residues. The germline V gene has CDR1 MDHEN and CDR2 SYDVKM. CDR3 loop: CASSSPRLAASNTGELFF.

V gene TRBV28 combines with J gene TRBJ2-3; no DNA is available, so the TRBD2 call from TCRdb remains unchecked. The CDR3 covers 17 residues. The germline V gene encodes CDR1 MDHEN and CDR2 SYDVKM. This CDR3 is CASSLLGAGGISHTQYF. Full variable domain (rest looked up from reference TRBV28 and TRBJ2-3): DVKVTQSSRYLVKRTGEKVFLECVQDMDHENMFWYRQDPGLGLRLIYFSYDVKMKEKGDIPEGYSVSREKKERFSLILESASTNQTSMYLCASSLLGAGGISHTQYFGPGTRLTVL.

The genes are TRBV7-9 and TRBJ2-5; TCRdb names TRBD1, which stays unverified in the absence of DNA. The germline V gene has CDR1 SEHNR and CDR2 FQNEAQ (reference sequence). The CDR3 has 15 residues. The CDR3 loop is CASSDQGGAEGTQYF.

The chain is built from TRBV5-1 and TRBJ1-3. The CDR3 runs to 15 residues. Germline CDR1 reads SGHRS; CDR2 reads YFSETQ. The CDR3: CASSLDGDSGNTIYF.

The chain couples TRBV29-1 to TRBJ1-2; TCRdb designates TRBD1, a call that cannot be tested without DNA. Looked up from germline, CDR1 is SQVTM and CDR2 is ANQGSEA. The CDR3 consists of 15 residues. CDR3 amino acids: CSVDNHEGGTYGYTF.

The chain recombines TRBV29-1 with TRBJ2-7; the D gene TCRdb calls, TRBD1, cannot be checked with no DNA. The germline CDR1 and CDR2 sequences are SQVTM and ANQGSEA. CDR3 size: 17 residues. CDR3 region: CSVVGPPGTGRPYEQYF.

The chain links TRBV7-6 to TRBJ2-5; TCRdb calls TRBD1, which cannot be checked without DNA. Germline lookup yields CDR1 SGHVS and CDR2 FNYEAQ. The CDR3 loop spans 14 amino acids. The CDR3 reads CASSLSPREETQYF.

The rearrangement uses TRBV29-1 and TRBJ2-1; without DNA, the TCRdb call of TRBD1 cannot be checked. The germline V gene has CDR1 SQVTM and CDR2 ANQGSEA. This CDR3 has 13 amino acids. CDR3 region: CSVDVIQGGEQFF.

The V gene is TRBV5-5, the J gene TRBJ1-6. The germline V gene has CDR1 SGHKS and CDR2 YYEKEE (reference sequence). This CDR3 has 15 residues. CDR3 in amino acids: CASRGDSSYNSPLHF.

V usage is TRBV28 and J usage is TRBJ2-1; TCRdb lists TRBD1, though no DNA is available to test this call. Germline assignment: CDR1 MDHEN and CDR2 SYDVKM. The CDR3 is 13 amino acids. CDR3: CASSFFTGVEQFF.

This chain links TRBV20-1 with TRBJ2-3. Looked up from germline, CDR1 is DFQATT and CDR2 is SNEGSKA (reference sequence). This CDR3 region has 13 residues. CDR3 region: CSARDLGWDTQYF.

The chain has TRBV6-4 and TRBJ2-2; TCRdb lists TRBD2, though no DNA is available to test this call. Germline V CDR1 and CDR2: MRHNA, SNTAGT. This CDR3 region has 13 residues. The CDR3 spells CASTAVNTGELFF.